This TCR beta chain came from a study of response to subunit inactivated influenza vaccine. Overall study findings and caveats: Authors proposed each seasonal influenza vaccination draws in few new T cells.

The germline CDR1 and CDR2 sequences are DFQATT and SNEGSKA (reference sequence). The CDR3 totals 15 residues. J was trimmed by 3 bases and V by 4 bases; bases with no gene match: 9. TCRdb redid the calling of the RT-PCR reads with MiXCR, one entry per CDR3 protein. The sample yields roughly 700,000 distinct CDR3 sequences, 11% to 15% seen once. Of note for this clonotype: Its antigen is not known.

The source material was PBMCs from blood, sampled 14 days before vaccination. This chain joins TRBV20-1 and TRBJ2-1, with 7 positions matching TRBD2. The TCR sequence derives from a man in his fifties or sixties who received an inactivated influenza vaccine. CDR3 region: CSATRAGSIYNEQFF. The CDR3 DNA sequence: TGCAGTGCTACCCGAGCGGGGTCCATCTACAATGAGCAGTTCTTC.